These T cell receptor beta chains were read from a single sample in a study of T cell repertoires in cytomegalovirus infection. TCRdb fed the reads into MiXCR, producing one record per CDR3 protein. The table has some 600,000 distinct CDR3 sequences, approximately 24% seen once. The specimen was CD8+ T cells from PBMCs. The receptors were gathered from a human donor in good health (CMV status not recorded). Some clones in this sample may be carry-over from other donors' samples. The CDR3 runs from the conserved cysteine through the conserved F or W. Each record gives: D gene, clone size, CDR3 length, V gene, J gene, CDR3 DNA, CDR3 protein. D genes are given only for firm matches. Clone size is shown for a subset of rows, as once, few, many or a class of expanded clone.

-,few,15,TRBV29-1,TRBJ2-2,TGCAGCGTTGACTTAGATGGGGGAAAGGCCGGGGAGCTGTTTTTT,CSVDLDGGKAGELFF
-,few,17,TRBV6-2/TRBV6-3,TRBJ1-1,TGTGCCAGCAGCTACACCGCGGGGACCGGGACGGGCACTGAAGCTTTCTTT,CASSYTAGTGTGTEAFF
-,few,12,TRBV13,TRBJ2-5,TGTGCCAGCAGCGCCGCCGGCGAGACCCAGTACTTC,CASSAAGETQYF
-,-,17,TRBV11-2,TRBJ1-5,TGTGCCAGCAGCTTAGGGACAGTCCTCGGGCCCCATCAGCCCCAGCATTTT,CASSLGTVLGPHQPQHF
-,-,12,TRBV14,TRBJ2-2,TGTGCCAGCAGCCTAAGTCGAGCGGAGCTGTTTTTT,CASSLSRAELFF
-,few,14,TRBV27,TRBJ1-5,TGTGCCAGCAGATACCTAGGGCCTAATCAGCCCCAGCATTTT,CASRYLGPNQPQHF
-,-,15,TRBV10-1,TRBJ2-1,TGCGCCAGCAGGGAAGACAGGAGCTCCTACAATGAGCAGTTCTTC,CASREDRSSYNEQFF
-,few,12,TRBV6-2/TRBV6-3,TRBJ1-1,TGTGCCAGCAGTTATATCCTGGAGTGGGCTTTCTTT,CASSYILEWAFF
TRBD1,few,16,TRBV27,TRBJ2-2,TGTGCCAGCAGAACTGGGACAGGTTCTTTGACCGGGGAGCTGTTTTTT,CASRTGTGSLTGELFF
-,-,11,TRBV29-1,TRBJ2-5,TGCAGCGTTGACAGGAAAGAGACCCAGTACTTC,CSVDRKETQYF
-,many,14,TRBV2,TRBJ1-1,TGTGCCAGCAGTGAAGGGAAGATGAACACTGAAGCTTTCTTT,CASSEGKMNTEAFF
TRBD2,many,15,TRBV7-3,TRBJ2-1,TGTGCCAGCAGCTTAGGACTAGCGGGGGGCGATGAGCAGTTCTTC,CASSLGLAGGDEQFF
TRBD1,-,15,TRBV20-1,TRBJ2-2,TGCAGTGCTAGAGGAGGGACAGGGGGCACCGGGGAGCTGTTTTTT,CSARGGTGGTGELFF
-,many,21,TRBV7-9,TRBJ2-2,TGTGCCAGCAGCTTAGGGTACCTGGGGGCCAGTATTTTCGCGAACACCGGGGAGCTGTTTTTT,CASSLGYLGASIFANTGELFF
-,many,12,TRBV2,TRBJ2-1,TGTGCCAGCAGGGGGGGCTACAATGAGCAGTTCTTC,CASRGGYNEQFF
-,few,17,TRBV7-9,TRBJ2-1,TGTGCCAGCAGCCCCACCGGGACAAAGAGCTCCTACAATGAGCAGTTCTTC,CASSPTGTKSSYNEQFF
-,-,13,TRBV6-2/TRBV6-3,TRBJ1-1,TGTGCCAGCGCCGGTATTTTTGAGACTGAAGCTTTCTTT,CASAGIFETEAFF
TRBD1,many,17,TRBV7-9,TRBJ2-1,TGTGCCAGCAGCTTCCACAGGGGTCTGAGGGATTTTAATGAGCAGTTCTTC,CASSFHRGLRDFNEQFF
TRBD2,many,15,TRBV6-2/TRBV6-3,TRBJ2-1,TGTGCCAGTAGAAGCGGGGGGTTTACCTACAATGAGCAGTTCTTC,CASRSGGFTYNEQFF
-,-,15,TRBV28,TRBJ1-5,TGTGCCAGCAGTTTATTGAGACAAACCAATCAGCCCCAGCATTTT,CASSLLRQTNQPQHF
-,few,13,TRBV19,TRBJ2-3,TGTGCCAGTCGCCCCGGGGGTCCAGATACGCAGTATTTT,CASRPGGPDTQYF
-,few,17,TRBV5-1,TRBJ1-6,TGCGCCAGCAGAGAGGACAGTTGGGTCACCTATAATTCACCCCTCCACTTT,CASREDSWVTYNSPLHF
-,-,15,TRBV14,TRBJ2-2,TGTGCCAGCAGCCAAGTGGTCTCCTTCGCCGGGGAGCTGTTTTTT,CASSQVVSFAGELFF
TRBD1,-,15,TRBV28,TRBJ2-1,TGTGCCAGCATTTCACGGACAGGGCCCTACAATGAGCAGTTCTTC,CASISRTGPYNEQFF
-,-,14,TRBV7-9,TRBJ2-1,TGTGCCAGCAGGGACCCCTCAAAGCAGCATGAGCAGTTCTTC,CASRDPSKQHEQFF
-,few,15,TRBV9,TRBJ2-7,TGTGCCAGCAGCGTAGGGGCCGGGGCTGAATACGAGCAGTACTTC,CASSVGAGAEYEQYF
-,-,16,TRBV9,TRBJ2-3,TGTGCCAGCAGCACCGGACAGTCGACCTACGCAGATACGCAGTATTTT,CASSTGQSTYADTQYF
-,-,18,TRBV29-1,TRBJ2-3,TGCAGCGTTGACGGCCCCTCCGCGGGGACCTCTAGCACAGATACGCAGTATTTT,CSVDGPSAGTSSTDTQYF
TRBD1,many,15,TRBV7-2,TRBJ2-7,TGTGCCAGCAGCCAGGGGACAGGGGTTAACTACGAGCAGTACTTC,CASSQGTGVNYEQYF
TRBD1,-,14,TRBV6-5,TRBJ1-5,TGTGCCAGCAGTTACTTGACAGGGGGTCAGCCCCAGCATTTT,CASSYLTGGQPQHF
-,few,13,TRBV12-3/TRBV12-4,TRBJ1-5,TGTGCCAGCAGTTTTTTACACAATCAGCCCCAGCATTTT,CASSFLHNQPQHF
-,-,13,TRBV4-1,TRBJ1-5,TGCGCCAGCAGCCAACGGGGAAATCAGCCCCAGCATTTT,CASSQRGNQPQHF
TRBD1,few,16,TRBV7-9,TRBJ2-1,TGTGCCAGCAGCTCAAGATCGTTAACAGGGGACAATGAGCAGTTCTTC,CASSSRSLTGDNEQFF
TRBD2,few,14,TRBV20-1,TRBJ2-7,TGCAGTGCTAGAGATCCCGGGGGGGAATACGAGCAGTACTTC,CSARDPGGEYEQYF
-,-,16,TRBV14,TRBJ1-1,TGTGCCAGCAGCCGGCCAAACCTAGTTCTGAACACTGAAGCTTTCTTT,CASSRPNLVLNTEAFF
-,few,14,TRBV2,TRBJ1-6,TGTGCCAGCCCCCCTCGGGGGCCGGTTTCACCCCTCCACTTT,CASPPRGPVSPLHF
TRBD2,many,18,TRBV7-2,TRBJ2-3,TGTGCCAGCAGCTTAGGACTAGCGGGGGGGCAGGTGGAAGATACGCAGTATTTT,CASSLGLAGGQVEDTQYF
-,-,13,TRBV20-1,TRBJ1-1,TGCAGTGCTACCGGGACATCGGACACTGAAGCTTTCTTT,CSATGTSDTEAFF
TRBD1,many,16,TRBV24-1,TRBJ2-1,TGTGCCACCAGTGACCGGGACAGGGGGCCTAAGGATGAGCAGTTCTTC,CATSDRDRGPKDEQFF
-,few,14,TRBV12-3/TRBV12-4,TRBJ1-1,TGTGCCAGCAGTTTTAGAGGGTGGAACACTGAAGCTTTCTTT,CASSFRGWNTEAFF
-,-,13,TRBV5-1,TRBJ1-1,TGCGCCAGCACCGAGTGGGGGAAAACTGAAGCTTTCTTT,CASTEWGKTEAFF
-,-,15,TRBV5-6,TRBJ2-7,TGTGCCAGCAGGCCCTACAGGGATGCTATTTACGAGCAGTACTTC,CASRPYRDAIYEQYF
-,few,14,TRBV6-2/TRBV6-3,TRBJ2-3,TGTGCCAGCAGTTACGTGGGGGGCACAGATACGCAGTATTTT,CASSYVGGTDTQYF